The 27 T cell receptor beta chains below come from one sample, sequenced in a study of blood T cell repertoires in COVID-19. Repertoires were generated with immunoSEQ multiplex PCR, while TCRdb's copy carries only in-frame clones and drops some. The sample contains 490,000 or so clones, 70% to 90% of which appear only once. The sample consisted of PBMCs or T cells enriched from blood (not recorded which). These receptors came from a woman aged 40 to 50 who had recovered from COVID-19.

V is TRBV6-5 and J is TRBJ2-7; 10 positions agree with TRBD2. Losses at the gene ends were 0 bases for V and 2 bases for J; bases not matched to a gene: 1. The germline gives CDR1 MNHEY, CDR2 SVGAGI. This CDR3 has 15 residues. CDR3 nucleotide sequence: TGTGCCAGCAGTTACTCCGGGACTAGCGCCTACGAGCAGTACTTC. It is translated as CASSYSGTSAYEQYF.

In its sample, this clone was seen once. The chain links TRBV28 to TRBJ1-2; the match to TRBD1 covers 9 bases. V shed 4 bases, J shed 2 bases, and the junction held 8 bases outside the gene matches. The germline CDR1 and CDR2 sequences are MDHEN and SYDVKM. The CDR3 is 16 residues long. The CDR3 DNA sequence: TGTGCCAGCAGTTCAGGGTGGACAGGGGACAACTATGGCTACACCTTC. Its translation: CASSSGWTGDNYGYTF.

This clone was recorded once. The chain has TRBV7-2 and TRBJ2-7; tentatively, D is TRBD2 (5 bases). V was pared by 4 bases and J by 0 bases, with 10 bases between. Germline V gives CDR1 SGHTA, CDR2 FQGNSA. The CDR3 totals 14 residues. CDR3: CASSWTLSSYEQYF. Written as DNA, the CDR3 is TGTGCCAGCAGCTGGACTCTGAGCTCCTACGAGCAGTACTTC. Supplemented by reference TRBV7-2 and TRBJ2-7, the full variable domain reads GAGVSQSPSNKVTEKGKDVELRCDPISGHTALYWYRQSLGQGLEFLIYFQGNSAPDKSGLPSDRFSAERTGGSVSTLTIQRTQQEDSAVYLCASSWTLSSYEQYFGPGTRLTVT.

The chain links TRBV5-1 to TRBJ2-7, with 8 bases fitting TRBD2. Losses at the gene ends were 2 bases for V and 0 bases for J; bases not matched to a gene: 7. CDR3 length: 16 amino acids. The germline gives CDR1 SGHRS, CDR2 YFSETQ. For the CDR3, the DNA is TGCGCCAGCAGCTTCTATAGCGGGACCGTCTCCTACGAGCAGTACTTC. It translates to CASSFYSGTVSYEQYF.

The rearrangement joins TRBV30 to TRBJ2-6, with a possible D match to TRBD2 (5 bases). The CDR3 length is 13 residues. V was trimmed by 2 bases and J by 3 bases, leaving 5 bases between them. Germline V gene data show CDR1 as GTSNPN and CDR2 as SVGIG (reference sequence). The chain's CDR3 is CAWSRGGANVLTF. The CDR3 DNA is TGTGCCTGGAGTCGGGGTGGGGCCAACGTCCTGACTTTC.

For the CDR3, the DNA is TGCGCCAGCAGCGCAGGGTTAAGCAATCAGCCCCAGCATTTT. Translation: CASSAGLSNQPQHF. J is TRBJ1-5 and V is TRBV4-3; D may be TRBD1 (5 bases). V gave up 5 bases and J gave up 1 base, with 9 bases separating them. Germline CDR1 and CDR2: LGHNA and YSLEER. The CDR3 length is 14 residues.

The V gene is TRBV6-2 or TRBV6-3, the J gene TRBJ2-7; 8 nucleotides align to TRBD2. V lost 1 base, J lost 4 bases, and 15 bases stayed unmatched. Germline V lookup: CDR1 MNHEY, CDR2 SVGEGT. The CDR3 is 18 residues long. This CDR3 is CASSYYRGSGSPKYEQYF. The CDR3 nucleotides are TGTGCCAGCAGTTACTACCGTGGAAGCGGGAGCCCCAAATACGAGCAGTACTTC.

This chain joins TRBV9 and TRBJ2-2; D is perhaps TRBD1 (6 bases). The germline V gene encodes CDR1 SGDLS and CDR2 YYNGEE. The CDR3 length is 16 residues. Trimming pared 4 bases from V and 1 base from J, leaving 14 bases between. The CDR3 nucleotides read TGTGCCAGCAGCCCCCCCGCGACAGGGAACACCGGGGAGCTGTTTTTT. Its translation is CASSPPATGNTGELFF. Using reference TRBV9 and TRBJ2-2 for the parts outside the CDR3, the full variable domain is DSGVTQTPKHLITATGQRVTLRCSPRSGDLSVYWYQQSLDQGLQFLIQYYNGEERAKGNILERFSAQQFPDLHSELNLSSLELGDSALYFCASSPPATGNTGELFFGEGSRLTVL.

The V and J genes are TRBV28 and TRBJ1-1; 7 bases are shared with TRBD1. There are 14 residues in the CDR3. The ends lost 1 base at V and 7 bases at J; junction bases unmatched: 6. CDR1 MDHEN and CDR2 SYDVKM come from the germline V gene. The CDR3 loop reads CASSLSQGGHEAFF. In DNA form, the CDR3 reads TGTGCCAGCAGTTTATCCCAGGGGGGCCATGAAGCTTTCTTT.

This clone was detected a few times. This chain joins TRBV2 and TRBJ1-2; the D gene is possibly TRBD1 (5 bases). Germline CDR1 reads SNHLY; CDR2 reads FYNNEI. The CDR3 spans 12 residues. Trimming shortened V by 3 bases and J by 8 bases, and 10 bases separated the two germline ends. Here the CDR3 reads CASSEARTGYTF. The CDR3 DNA follows: TGTGCCAGCAGTGAGGCAAGGACAGGCTACACCTTC.

V and J are TRBV2 and TRBJ1-1, with D hard to call. V was pared by 5 bases and J by 0 bases, with 16 bases between. Germline-derived CDR1 and CDR2 are SNHLY and FYNNEI. CDR3 length: 16 residues. The CDR3 sequence is CASSKRGAGVNTEAFF. In nucleotides, the CDR3 is TGTGCCAGCAGTAAGAGAGGAGCGGGTGTGAACACTGAAGCTTTCTTT.

The chain uses TRBV2 and TRBJ2-5; D possibly corresponds to TRBD2 (6 bases). Trimming shortened V by 1 base and J by 0 bases, and 12 bases separated the two germline ends. The CDR3 covers 16 residues. Germline V gives CDR1 SNHLY, CDR2 FYNNEI. The CDR3, as DNA: TGTGCCAGCAGTGAAGACCGGGAGTTCAACCAAGAGACCCAGTACTTC. Protein product: CASSEDREFNQETQYF.

This sequence joins TRBV2 and TRBJ2-7; D unresolved. The CDR3 loop spans 13 amino acids. Trimming pared 8 bases from V and 3 bases from J, leaving 14 bases between. Germline lookup yields CDR1 SNHLY and CDR2 FYNNEI. Here the CDR3 reads CASSLELDYEQYF. In nucleotides, the CDR3 is TGTGCCAGCTCTCTAGAGCTGGACTACGAGCAGTACTTC.

Worth noting for this clone: At one boundary the junction diverges from the germline segment, which might be a read error. This sequence joins TRBV5-8 and TRBJ2-7; 13 bases are a match to TRBD2. CDR1 SGHTS and CDR2 YDEGEE come from the germline V gene. The CDR3 is made up of 15 amino acids. The CDR3 nucleotides are TGTGCCAGCACCTTGGGACTAGCGGGACCCTACGAGCAGTACTTC. As protein: CASTLGLAGPYEQYF.

The CDR3 nucleotides read TGTGCCAGCAGCCGCCGACAGGGCCCCCTCACATATGGCTACACCTTC. Amino acid sequence: CASSRRQGPLTYGYTF. The gene calls are TRBV7-9 and TRBJ1-2; 7 nucleotides align to TRBD1. The ends lost 5 bases at V and 5 bases at J; junction bases unmatched: 14. The CDR3 sequence is 16 residues long. Germline V gene lookup returns CDR1 SEHNR and CDR2 FQNEAQ (reference sequence).

This clone was counted a few times. The chain carries TRBV5-1 and TRBJ2-7, with D possibly TRBD1 on 6 matching bases. Trimming stripped 7 bases from V and 4 bases from J, with 15 bases between. Per the germline V gene, CDR1 is SGHRS and CDR2 is YFSETQ. The CDR3 sequence is 13 residues long. The CDR3 reads CASAWAGEYEQYF. The CDR3, as DNA: TGCGCCAGCGCGTGGGCAGGGGAATACGAGCAGTACTTC.

This clone was observed once. Other nucleotide sequences in the sample specify the same CDR3. The chain joins TRBV2 to TRBJ2-7, with TRBD2 matching 7 bases. The V and J ends lost 4 bases and 3 bases, in that order; junction bases with no gene match: 0. The V gene's germline CDR1 is SNHLY and CDR2 FYNNEI. The CDR3 contains 12 residues. The DNA of the CDR3 is TGTGCCAGCAGTGGGGAGGGCTACGAGCAGTACTTC. It specifies CASSGEGYEQYF.

The chain uses TRBV30 and TRBJ2-5; 9 nucleotides agree with TRBD2. Germline CDR1 and CDR2: GTSNPN and SVGIG (reference sequence). The CDR3 is made up of 13 amino acids. The V gene end was trimmed by 4 bases and the J gene end by 5 bases; junction bases not matched to a gene: 5. CDR3 DNA sequence: TGTGCCTGGAATGCGGGAGGGCCCGAGACCCAGTACTTC. This sequence encodes CAWNAGGPETQYF.

V gene TRBV5-4 combines with J gene TRBJ1-6, with D possibly being TRBD1 (6 bases). Trimming cost V 3 bases and J 9 bases, with 13 bases left between them. Germline assignment: CDR1 SGHNT and CDR2 YYREEE (reference sequence). The CDR3 length is 14 residues. The CDR3 region is CASSSQGGVSPLHF. The CDR3 DNA reads as TGTGCCAGCAGCTCACAGGGCGGTGTTTCACCCCTCCACTTT.

This sequence joins TRBV5-8 and TRBJ1-5, with TRBD1 identical over 7 bases. Germline CDR1 reads SGHTS; CDR2 reads YDEGEE. The CDR3 is 14 amino acids. V lost 8 bases and J lost 6; bases outside the gene matches: 11. This chain's CDR3 is CASSIRGRGQPQHF. The CDR3, as DNA: TGTGCCAGTTCAATCAGGGGGAGAGGTCAGCCCCAGCATTTT.

V gene TRBV4-3 combines with J gene TRBJ1-2; 8 bases line up with TRBD1. V was clipped by 0 bases and J by 2 bases; unmatched bases: 2. Germline V lookup: CDR1 LGHNA, CDR2 YSLEER. The CDR3 length is 15 residues. CDR3 sequence (DNA): TGCGCCAGCAGCCAAGAGGACAGGGTGAACTATGGCTACACCTTC. Translating gives CASSQEDRVNYGYTF.

The J gene is TRBJ2-3, the V gene TRBV21-1; the table's D call of TRBD2 was not tested on the DNA. TRBV21-1 is assigned pseudogene status. The CDR3 totals 18 residues. The CDR3 protein is CASSKAQGTSGPTDTQYF. CDR3 in DNA: TGTGCCAGCAGCAAAGCGCAGGGGACTAGCGGACCCACAGATACGCAGTATTTT.

This rearrangement joins TRBV4-3 to TRBJ1-1; TRBD1 matches 9 bases. Germline assignment: CDR1 LGHNA and CDR2 YSLEER. V was clipped by 3 bases and J by 1 base; unmatched bases: 3. The CDR3 spans 15 residues. This CDR3 reads CASSQWDRANTEAFF. In DNA, the CDR3 is TGCGCCAGCAGCCAGTGGGACAGGGCGAACACTGAAGCTTTCTTT.

The chain links TRBV7-2 to TRBJ2-6, with D possibly being TRBD1 (6 bases). CDR3 length: 19 residues. The germline CDR1 and CDR2 sequences are SGHTA and FQGNSA. Trimming cost V 1 base and J 2 bases, with 18 bases left between them. The CDR3 DNA sequence: TGTGCCAGCAGCTTAGATCGGGCAGGGGCAAGGCCTGGGGCCAACGTCCTGACTTTC. Protein sequence: CASSLDRAGARPGANVLTF.

V and J are TRBV6-5 and TRBJ1-2; 7 nucleotides align to TRBD1. The germline V gene has CDR1 MNHEY and CDR2 SVGAGI. This CDR3 comprises 14 residues. V was clipped by 6 bases and J by 4 bases; unmatched bases: 8. The CDR3 is CASRSGQQTYGYTF. CDR3 DNA: TGTGCCAGCAGATCGGGACAGCAAACCTATGGCTACACCTTC.

This chain uses TRBV5-6 with TRBJ1-6, with D tentatively TRBD1 (5 bases). Germline CDR1 and CDR2: SGHDT and YYEEEE. The CDR3 is 15 amino acids. Trimming removed 6 bases from V and 5 bases from J, with 15 bases in between. The CDR3 loop reads CASTRWGVNNSPLHF. As DNA, the CDR3 is TGTGCCAGCACCCGGTGGGGGGTGAATAATTCACCCCTCCACTTT.

This clone was seen a single time. This chain uses TRBV10-3 with TRBJ1-4, with TRBD1 as a possible D gene (6 bases). The V and J ends lost 6 bases and 12 bases respectively, with 17 bases between them. This CDR3 spans 13 amino acids. Germline loops: CDR1 ENHRY, CDR2 SYGVKD. Here the CDR3 reads CAIRGAGFSELFF. The CDR3 DNA reads as TGTGCCATCAGGGGGGCAGGGTTTTCGGAACTGTTTTTT.